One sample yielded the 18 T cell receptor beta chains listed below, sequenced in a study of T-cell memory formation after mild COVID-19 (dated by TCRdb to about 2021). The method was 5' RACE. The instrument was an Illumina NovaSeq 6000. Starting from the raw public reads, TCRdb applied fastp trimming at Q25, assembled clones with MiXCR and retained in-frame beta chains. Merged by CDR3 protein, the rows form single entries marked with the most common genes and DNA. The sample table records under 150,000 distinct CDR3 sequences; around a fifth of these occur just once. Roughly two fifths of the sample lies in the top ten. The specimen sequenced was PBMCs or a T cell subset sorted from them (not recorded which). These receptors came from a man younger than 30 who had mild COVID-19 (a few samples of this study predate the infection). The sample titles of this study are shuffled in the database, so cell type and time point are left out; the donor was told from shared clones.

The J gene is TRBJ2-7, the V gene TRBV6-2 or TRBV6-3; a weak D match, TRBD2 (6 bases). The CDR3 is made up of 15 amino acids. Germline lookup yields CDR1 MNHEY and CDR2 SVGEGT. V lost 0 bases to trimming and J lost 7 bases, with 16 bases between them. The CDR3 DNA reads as TGTGCCAGCAGTTACTCATACCCAACGAGCGGGGAGCAGTACGTC. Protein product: CASSYSYPTSGEQYV.

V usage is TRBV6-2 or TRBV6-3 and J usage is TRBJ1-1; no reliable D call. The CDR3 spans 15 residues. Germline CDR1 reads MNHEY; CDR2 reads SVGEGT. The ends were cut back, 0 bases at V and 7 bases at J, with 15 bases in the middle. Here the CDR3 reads CASSYSPTEVGEAFF. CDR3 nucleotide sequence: TGTGCCAGCAGTTACTCCCCGACGGAGGTTGGTGAAGCTTTCTTT.

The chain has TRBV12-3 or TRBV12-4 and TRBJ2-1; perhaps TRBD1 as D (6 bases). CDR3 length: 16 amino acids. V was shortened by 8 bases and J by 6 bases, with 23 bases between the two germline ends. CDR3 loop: CASSSTQGRKRNEQFF. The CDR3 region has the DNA TGTGCCAGCTCATCCACACAGGGACGGAAGCGCAATGAGCAGTTCTTC.

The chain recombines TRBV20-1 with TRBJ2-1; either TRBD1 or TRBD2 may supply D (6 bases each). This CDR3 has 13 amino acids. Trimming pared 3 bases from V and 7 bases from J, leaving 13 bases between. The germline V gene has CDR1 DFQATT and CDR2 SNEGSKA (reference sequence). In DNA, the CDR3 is TGCAGTGCTAGGTCCACAGGGAGGAATGAGCAGTTCTTC. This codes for CSARSTGRNEQFF.

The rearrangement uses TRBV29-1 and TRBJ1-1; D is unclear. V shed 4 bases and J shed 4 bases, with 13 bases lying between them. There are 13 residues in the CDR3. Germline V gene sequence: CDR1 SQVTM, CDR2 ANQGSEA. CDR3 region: CSVGDASGTEAFF. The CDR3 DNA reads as TGCAGCGTTGGTGATGCAAGCGGCACTGAAGCTTTCTTT.

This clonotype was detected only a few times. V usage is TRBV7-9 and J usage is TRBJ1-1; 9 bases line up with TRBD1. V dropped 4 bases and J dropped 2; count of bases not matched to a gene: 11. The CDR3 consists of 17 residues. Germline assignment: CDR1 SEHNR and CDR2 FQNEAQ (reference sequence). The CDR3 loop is CASSSSEQGAKNTEAFF. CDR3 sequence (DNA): TGTGCCAGCAGCTCCTCGGAACAGGGGGCGAAAAACACTGAAGCTTTCTTT.

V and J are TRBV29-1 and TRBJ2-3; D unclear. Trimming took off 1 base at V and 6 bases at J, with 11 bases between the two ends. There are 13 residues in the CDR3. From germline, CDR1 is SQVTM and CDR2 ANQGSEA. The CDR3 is CSVEGLRSDTQYF. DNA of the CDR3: TGCAGCGTTGAAGGGCTCCGTTCGGATACGCAGTATTTT.

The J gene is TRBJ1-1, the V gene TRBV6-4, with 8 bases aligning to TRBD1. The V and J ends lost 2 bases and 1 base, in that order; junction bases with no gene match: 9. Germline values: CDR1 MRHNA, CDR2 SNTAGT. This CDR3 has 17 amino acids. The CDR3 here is CASSDPAGGQWNTEAFF. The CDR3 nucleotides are TGTGCCAGCAGTGACCCGGCAGGGGGCCAGTGGAACACTGAAGCTTTCTTT.

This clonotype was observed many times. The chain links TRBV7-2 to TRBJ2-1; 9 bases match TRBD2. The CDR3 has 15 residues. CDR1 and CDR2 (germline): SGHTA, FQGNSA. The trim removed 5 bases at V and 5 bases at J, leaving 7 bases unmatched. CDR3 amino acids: CASSPQRGENNEQFF. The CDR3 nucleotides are TGTGCCAGCAGCCCCCAGCGGGGGGAAAACAATGAGCAGTTCTTC.

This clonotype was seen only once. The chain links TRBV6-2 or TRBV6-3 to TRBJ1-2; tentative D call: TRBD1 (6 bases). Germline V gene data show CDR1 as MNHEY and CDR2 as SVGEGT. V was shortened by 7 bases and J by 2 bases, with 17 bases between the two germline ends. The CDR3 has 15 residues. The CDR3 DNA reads TGTGCCAGCACGACGCCCCTGACAGGAAACTATGGCTACACCTTC. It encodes CASTTPLTGNYGYTF.

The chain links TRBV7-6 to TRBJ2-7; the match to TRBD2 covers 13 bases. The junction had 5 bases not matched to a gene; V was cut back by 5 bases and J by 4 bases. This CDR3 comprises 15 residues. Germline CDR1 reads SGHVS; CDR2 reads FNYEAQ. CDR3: CASSPWTSGGYEQYF. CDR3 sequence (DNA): TGTGCCAGCAGCCCATGGACTAGCGGGGGATACGAGCAGTACTTC.

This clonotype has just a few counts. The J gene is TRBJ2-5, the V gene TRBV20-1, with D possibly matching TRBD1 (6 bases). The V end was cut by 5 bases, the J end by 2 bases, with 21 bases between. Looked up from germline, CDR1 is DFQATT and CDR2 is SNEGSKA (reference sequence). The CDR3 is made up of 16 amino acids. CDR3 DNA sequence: TGCAGTGCTCCCTTTGGGACACCTATTCCGCAAGAGACCCAGTACTTC. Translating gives CSAPFGTPIPQETQYF.

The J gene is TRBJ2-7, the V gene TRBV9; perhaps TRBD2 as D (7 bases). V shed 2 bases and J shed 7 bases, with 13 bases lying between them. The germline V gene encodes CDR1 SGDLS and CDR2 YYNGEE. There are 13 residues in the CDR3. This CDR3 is CASSVQGTTEQYV. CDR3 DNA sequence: TGTGCCAGCAGCGTCCAGGGGACTACGGAGCAGTACGTC.

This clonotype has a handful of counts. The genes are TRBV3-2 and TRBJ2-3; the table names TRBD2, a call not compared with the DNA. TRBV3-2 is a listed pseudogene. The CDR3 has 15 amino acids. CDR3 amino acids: CASSQGRDEGDTQYF. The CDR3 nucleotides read TGTGCCAGCAGCCAAGGGAGGGATGAGGGGGATACGCAGTATTTT.

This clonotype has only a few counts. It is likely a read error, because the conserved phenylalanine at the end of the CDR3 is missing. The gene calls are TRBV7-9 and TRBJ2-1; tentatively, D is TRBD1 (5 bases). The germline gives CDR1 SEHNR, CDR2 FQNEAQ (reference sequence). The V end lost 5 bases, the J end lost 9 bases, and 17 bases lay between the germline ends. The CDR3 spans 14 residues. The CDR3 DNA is TGTGCCAGCAGCCCAAGGGCAGGGAAGGGTGAGCAGTTCCAA. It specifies CASSPRAGKGEQFQ.

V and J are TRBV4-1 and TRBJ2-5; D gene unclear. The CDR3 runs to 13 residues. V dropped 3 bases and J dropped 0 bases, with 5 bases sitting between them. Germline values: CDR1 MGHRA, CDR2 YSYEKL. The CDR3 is CASSHRDQETQYF. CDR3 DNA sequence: TGCGCCAGCAGCCATCGGGACCAAGAGACCCAGTACTTC.

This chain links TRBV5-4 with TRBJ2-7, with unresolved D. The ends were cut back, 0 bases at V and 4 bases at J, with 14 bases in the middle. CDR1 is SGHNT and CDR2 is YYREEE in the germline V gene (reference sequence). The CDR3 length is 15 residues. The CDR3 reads CASSLGPSSRYEQYF. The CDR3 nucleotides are TGTGCCAGCAGCTTGGGCCCCTCGTCTCGGTACGAGCAGTACTTC.

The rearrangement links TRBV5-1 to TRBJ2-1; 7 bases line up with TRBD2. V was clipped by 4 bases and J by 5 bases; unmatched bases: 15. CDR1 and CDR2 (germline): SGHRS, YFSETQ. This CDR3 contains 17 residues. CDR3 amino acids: CASSPPPTGGQNNEQFF. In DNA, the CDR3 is TGCGCCAGCAGCCCCCCCCCGACGGGAGGCCAGAACAATGAGCAGTTCTTC.